Listed here are 20 T cell receptor beta chains from one sample, sequenced in a study of T cells in Graves' hyperthyroidism and ophthalmopathy. The CDR3 regions of TCR beta were amplified from RNA transcripts. TCR CDR3 regions were first amplified by RT-PCR with HTBI primers. Using its own MiXCR run on the multiplex PCR reads, TCRdb lists one record per CDR3 protein. This table has 650,000 to 800,000 distinct CDR3 sequences, just under 45% appearing once. What was sequenced was peripheral blood or thyroid tissue (not recorded which). All receptors come from an adult man with Graves' disease, either hyperthyroidism or ophthalmopathy (not recorded which).

To note about this clonotype: Germline and junction disagree at one end, which may indicate a read error. This chain connects TRBV7-9 to TRBJ1-2, with 7 bases aligning to TRBD1. CDR3 length: 17 amino acids. Per the germline V gene, CDR1 is SEHNR and CDR2 is FQNEAQ (reference sequence). CDR3 residues: CASSQAPKEKGARGYTF. In DNA form, the CDR3 reads TGCGCCAGCAGCCAAGCCCCGAAGGAGAAGGGGGCGCGTGGCTACACCTTC.

This clonotype was counted at least ten times. CDR3 in amino acids: CATSAVNTGELFF. For the CDR3, the DNA is TGTGCCACCAGCGCGGTGAACACCGGGGAGCTGTTTTTT. This chain connects TRBV15 to TRBJ2-2; the D is unclear. Per germline, CDR1 LNHNV and CDR2 YYDKDF (reference sequence). The CDR3 covers 13 residues. Trimming left V 5 bases short and J 1 base short, with 5 bases between. Using reference TRBV15 and TRBJ2-2 for the parts outside the CDR3, the full variable domain is DAMVIQNPRYQVTQFGKPVTLSCSQTLNHNVMYWYQQKSSQAPKLLFHYYDKDFNNEADTPDNFQSRRPNTSFCFLDIRSPGLGDTAMYLCATSAVNTGELFFGEGSRLTVL.

V and J are TRBV12-3 or TRBV12-4 and TRBJ1-5; 11 bases line up with TRBD1. The CDR3 extends over 15 amino acids. V trimming: 6 bases; J trimming: 6 bases; junction bases outside the gene matches: 7. The CDR3 reads CASRTGDRGTQPQHF. CDR3 sequence (DNA): TGTGCCAGCAGAACCGGGGACAGGGGGACTCAGCCCCAGCATTTT.

The genes are TRBV7-6 and TRBJ1-5; a weak D match, TRBD1 (5 bases). The germline gives CDR1 SGHVS, CDR2 FNYEAQ. V was pared by 7 bases and J by 7 bases, with 11 bases between. This CDR3 has 12 amino acids. The CDR3 region is CASKLGEQPQHF. The CDR3 DNA is TGTGCCAGCAAACTAGGGGAACAGCCCCAGCATTTT.

The V gene is TRBV2, the J gene TRBJ1-6, with D unclear. Deletions cut 3 bases from V and 13 bases from J, with 10 bases between. There are 12 residues in the CDR3. CDR1 is SNHLY, CDR2 FYNNEI, per germline. The CDR3 loop reads CASSDVDQPLHF. The CDR3 DNA follows: TGTGCCAGCAGTGATGTAGATCAGCCCCTCCACTTT.

This chain links TRBV7-9 with TRBJ2-7, with D perhaps TRBD1 or TRBD2 (6 bases each). V lost 2 bases to trimming and J lost 4 bases, with 12 bases between them. The germline CDR1 and CDR2 sequences are SEHNR and FQNEAQ (reference sequence). CDR3 size: 14 residues. This CDR3 is CASSLRGDWYEQYF. The CDR3, as DNA: TGTGCCAGCAGCTTAAGGGGGGACTGGTACGAGCAGTACTTC.

At least ten counts were recorded for this clonotype. The V call is TRBV7-2, the J call TRBJ2-2; D is ambiguous. The CDR3 is 14 amino acids. The germline gives CDR1 SGHTA, CDR2 FQGNSA. Trimming stripped 7 bases from V and 5 bases from J, with 14 bases between. The CDR3 sequence is CASNLEFRTGELFF. For the CDR3, the DNA is TGTGCCAGCAATCTGGAGTTCCGGACCGGGGAGCTGTTTTTT.

Remarks on this clonotype: A much more abundant neighbour one base away suggests this may be a read error. The chain joins TRBV7-9 to TRBJ1-4, with a possible D match to TRBD1 (6 bases). V gave up 2 bases and J gave up 7 bases, with 11 bases separating them. The germline gives CDR1 SEHNR, CDR2 FQNEAQ (reference sequence). The CDR3 covers 14 residues. This CDR3 reads CASSLNQGSEKLFF. CDR3 DNA sequence: TGTGCCAGCAGCTTAAACCAGGGGAGTGAAAAACTGTTTTTT.

The CDR3 loop is CSASHPLVSGPYEQYF. In nucleotides, the CDR3 is TGCAGTGCTAGTCACCCCCTTGTGAGCGGGCCCTACGAGCAGTACTTC. J is TRBJ2-7 and V is TRBV20-1; D might be TRBD2 (6 bases). Trimming removed 3 bases at V and 2 bases at J, with 20 bases between. Germline CDR1 and CDR2: DFQATT and SNEGSKA (reference sequence). The CDR3 has 16 residues.

The genes are TRBV7-9 and TRBJ2-5; TRBD2 is a possible D gene (6 bases). The V end was cut by 5 bases, the J end by 4 bases, with 14 bases between. Germline loops: CDR1 SEHNR, CDR2 FQNEAQ (reference sequence). The CDR3 consists of 14 residues. DNA for the CDR3: TGTGCCAGCAGCCTATTGGGGGGTAGAGAGACCCAGTACTTC. Translation gives CASSLLGGRETQYF. Variable domain in full (rest from reference TRBV7-9 and TRBJ2-5): DTGVSQNPRHKITKRGQNVTFRCDPISEHNRLYWYRQTLGQGPEFLTYFQNEAQLEKSRLLSDRFSAERPKGSFSTLEIQRTEQGDSAMYLCASSLLGGRETQYFGPGTRLLVL.

The chain has TRBV19 and TRBJ1-2; D is undetermined. CDR1 is LNHDA and CDR2 is SQIVND in the germline V gene (reference sequence). V lost 8 bases, J lost 3 bases, and 13 bases lay in between. The CDR3 has 13 residues. CDR3 amino acids: CASGTLGHYGYTF. The CDR3 region has the DNA TGTGCCAGTGGCACCCTAGGTCACTATGGCTACACCTTC. Supplemented by reference TRBV19 and TRBJ1-2, the full variable domain reads DGGITQSPKYLFRKEGQNVTLSCEQNLNHDAMYWYRQDPGQGLRLIYYSQIVNDFQKGDIAEGYSVSREKKESFPLTVTSAQKNPTAFYLCASGTLGHYGYTFGSGTRLTVV.

This clonotype was detected a few times. This CDR3 reads CASSLDGTGPWEQYF. CDR3 DNA sequence: TGTGCCAGCAGCTTGGACGGGACAGGTCCTTGGGAGCAGTACTTC. The chain recombines TRBV7-2 with TRBJ2-7; 8 nucleotides match TRBD1. Looked up from germline, CDR1 is SGHTA and CDR2 is FQGNSA. V lost 3 bases and J lost 7; bases outside the gene matches: 11. This CDR3 is 15 amino acids long.

This clonotype was recorded only once. The V call is TRBV7-2, the J call TRBJ2-3; D is ambiguous. CDR1 SGHTA and CDR2 FQGNSA come from the germline V gene. This CDR3 spans 12 amino acids. Trimming took off 5 bases at V and 4 bases at J, with 7 bases between the two ends. CDR3 loop: CASSQDADTQYF. The CDR3 DNA reads TGTGCCAGCAGCCAAGACGCAGATACGCAGTATTTT.

This chain links TRBV7-2 with TRBJ2-7; 7 bases map to TRBD1. The end of the DNA fits TRBJ1-2 better, so the J call may be wrong. CDR3 length: 14 residues. Germline values: CDR1 SGHTA, CDR2 FQGNSA. The CDR3 spells CASSLDRGLGGYTF. CDR3 bases: TGTGCCAGCAGCTTAGACAGGGGATTGGGGGGCTACACCTTC.

In this sample, this clonotype turned up a few times. This chain links TRBV28 with TRBJ1-2; weak D call: TRBD1 (6 bases). The CDR3 length is 13 residues. Germline values: CDR1 MDHEN, CDR2 SYDVKM. Trimming cost V 6 bases and J 7 bases, with 15 bases left between them. The CDR3 reads CASRPTGYSGYTF. CDR3 sequence (DNA): TGTGCCAGCAGACCTACAGGGTACAGTGGCTACACCTTC.

J is TRBJ2-2 and V is TRBV6-2 or TRBV6-3; 9 bases are shared with TRBD2. Germline V gives CDR1 MNHEY, CDR2 SVGEGT. V lost 7 bases, J lost 0 bases, and 3 bases stayed unmatched. The CDR3 runs to 15 residues. CDR3 residues: CASTVAGANTGELFF. The CDR3 DNA reads as TGTGCCAGCACCGTAGCGGGAGCGAACACCGGGGAGCTGTTTTTT.

As regards this clonotype: At one boundary the junction diverges from the germline segment, which might be a read error. The V call is TRBV10-2, the J call TRBJ1-6, with no clear D. CDR1 is WSHSY, CDR2 SAAADI, per germline. The CDR3 totals 15 residues. CDR3 loop: CASRRGNSYNSPLHF. DNA of the CDR3: TGTGCCAGCAGACGTGGAAACTCCTATAATTCACCCCTCCACTTT.

There are many counts of this clonotype. The rearrangement uses TRBV7-8 and TRBJ1-6; D remains unclear. V lost 1 base to trimming and J lost 14 bases, with 18 bases between them. The CDR3 sequence is 15 residues long. CDR1 is SGHVS and CDR2 is FQNEAQ in the germline V gene. The CDR3 sequence: CASSLDGGARSSLHF. CDR3 in DNA: TGTGCCAGCAGCTTAGACGGAGGCGCGAGGTCATCCCTCCACTTT.

CDR3: CASSLQDRGSQETQYF. For the CDR3, the DNA is TGTGCCAGCAGCTTACAGGACAGGGGATCCCAAGAGACCCAGTACTTC. The chain is built from TRBV7-9 and TRBJ2-5, with 9 bases fitting TRBD1. This CDR3 comprises 16 residues. Germline V gene sequence: CDR1 SEHNR, CDR2 FQNEAQ (reference sequence). With 2 bases clipped from V and 1 base from J, the junction kept 5 bases outside the gene matches.

This clonotype was picked up many times. The CDR3 is CAISGTSRPQAETQYF. The CDR3 nucleotides are TGTGCCATCAGTGGGACTAGCCGACCCCAAGCAGAGACCCAGTACTTC. The chain employs TRBV10-3 and TRBJ2-5; 8 positions match TRBD2. The CDR3 is 16 amino acids. CDR1 is ENHRY, CDR2 SYGVKD, per germline. The V segment lost 4 bases and the J segment 4 bases; nucleotides outside the gene matches: 11.